The 32 T cell receptor beta chains below all came from one sample that was sequenced in a study of T-cell memory formation after mild COVID-19. TCRdb re-analysed the 5' RACE reads in MiXCR, keeping a single row per CDR3 protein. The repertoire has about 600,000 distinct CDR3 sequences, about 20% of them found once; the top ten carry 8.4%. Sequencing used PBMCs or a T cell subset sorted from them (not recorded which). These receptors were taken from an adult woman who had mild COVID-19 (a few samples of this study predate the infection). Cell type and time point are not known.

Concerning this clonotype itself: A read error is likely, as this CDR3 ends without the conserved phenylalanine or tryptophan. No DNA is shown, since the ends of the CDR3 on it are uncertain; the CDR3 is the one TCRdb lists. The rearrangement links TRBV7-8 to TRBJ2-7; the D call of TRBD2 is as the table states it, not checked on the DNA. Germline V gene lookup returns CDR1 SGHVS and CDR2 FQNEAQ. A total of 12 residues make up the CDR3, ends included. The chain's CDR3 is CASSFPSGAPTL.

This clonotype has only a few counts. The chain is built from TRBV4-2 and TRBJ2-1; 11 positions match TRBD2. The CDR3 consists of 16 residues. V lost 4 bases and J lost 3; bases outside the gene matches: 5. Germline V gives CDR1 LGHNA, CDR2 YNFKEQ. The chain's CDR3 is CASSPEGTSGYNEQFF. DNA for the CDR3: TGTGCCAGCAGCCCAGAGGGGACTAGCGGCTACAATGAGCAGTTCTTC.

The rearrangement joins TRBV13 to TRBJ1-1; D unresolved. Trimming removed 7 bases from V and 4 bases from J, with 13 bases in between. The CDR3 length is 13 residues. Germline CDR1 is PRHDT and CDR2 is FYEKMQ (reference sequence). CDR3 DNA: TGTGCCAGCACCCCGGGCCGGGGCACTGAAGCTTTCTTT. As protein: CASTPGRGTEAFF.

This chain links TRBV11-2 with TRBJ2-5; D might be TRBD2 (6 bases). The CDR3 contains 15 residues. Germline V CDR1 and CDR2: SGHAT, FQNNGV. With 5 bases removed from V and 3 bases from J, the gap between germline ends came to 16 bases. Written as DNA, the CDR3 is TGTGCCAGCAGCCGAATTCTTGGGGGGAAAGAGACCCAGTACTTC. It encodes CASSRILGGKETQYF.

The rearrangement links TRBV29-1 to TRBJ1-2, with 9 positions matching TRBD1. The germline CDR1 and CDR2 sequences are SQVTM and ANQGSEA. CDR3 length equals 13 residues. V gave up 6 bases and J gave up 4 bases; unmatched junction bases: 6. In DNA form, the CDR3 reads TGCAGCGTGGGGGACAGGGAAAGCTATGGCTACACCTTC. Its protein is CSVGDRESYGYTF.

This clonotype was recorded once. The chain joins TRBV7-2 to TRBJ2-5; 9 nucleotides agree with TRBD2. The CDR3 spans 17 residues. V lost 1 base and J lost 2; bases outside the gene matches: 8. Germline CDR1 reads SGHTA; CDR2 reads FQGNSA. CDR3 amino acids: CASSLEVLAGWQETQYF. CDR3 DNA sequence: TGTGCCAGCAGCTTAGAGGTACTAGCGGGTTGGCAAGAGACCCAGTACTTC.

CDR3 nucleotide sequence: TGTGCCAGCAGCCCCTTCGGGCAGGGCCACAATGAGCAGTTCTTC. Translating gives CASSPFGQGHNEQFF. V is TRBV7-9 and J is TRBJ2-1; possibly TRBD1 for D (5 bases). CDR3 size: 15 residues. Germline V lookup: CDR1 SEHNR, CDR2 FQNEAQ (reference sequence). Trimming cost V 5 bases and J 5 bases, with 16 bases left between them.

A few counts support this clonotype. The chain links TRBV29-1 to TRBJ2-3; tentatively, D is TRBD2 (5 bases). Trimming took off 1 base at V and 2 bases at J, with 16 bases between the two ends. The CDR3 spans 16 residues. Germline loops: CDR1 SQVTM, CDR2 ANQGSEA. CDR3 amino acids: CSVEGNPGSDTDTQYF. The DNA of the CDR3 is TGCAGCGTTGAAGGCAATCCGGGGAGCGACACAGATACGCAGTATTTT.

There are a few counts of this clonotype. The V call is TRBV12-3 or TRBV12-4, the J call TRBJ2-7; D call uncertain. The V end was cut by 5 bases, the J end by 4 bases, with 6 bases between. The CDR3 has 11 residues. CDR3 region: CASSRLYEQYF. The CDR3 nucleotides are TGTGCCAGCAGTCGACTGTACGAGCAGTACTTC.

This clonotype was counted a few times. This chain joins TRBV4-3 and TRBJ2-7; the D gene is possibly TRBD1 (6 bases). V shed 0 bases and J shed 2 bases, with 14 bases lying between them. This CDR3 is built from 16 residues. The germline V gene encodes CDR1 LGHNA and CDR2 YSLEER. CDR3 loop: CASSQDAAGDTYEQYF. In nucleotides, the CDR3 is TGCGCCAGCAGCCAAGATGCGGCAGGGGACACCTACGAGCAGTACTTC.

This clonotype came up a few times. The rearrangement uses TRBV4-2 and TRBJ2-2, with D perhaps matching TRBD1 or TRBD2 (5 bases each). This CDR3 region has 16 residues. The germline CDR1 and CDR2 sequences are LGHNA and YNFKEQ. V gave up 3 bases and J gave up 0 bases, with 11 bases separating them. The CDR3 loop is CASSHPGRPNTGELFF. Written as DNA, the CDR3 is TGTGCCAGCAGCCACCCGGGACGCCCGAACACCGGGGAGCTGTTTTTT.

This clonotype has a handful of counts. The chain is built from TRBV3-1 and TRBJ2-5, with 13 bases identical to TRBD2. The CDR3 length is 16 residues. Losses at the gene ends were 0 bases for V and 4 bases for J; bases not matched to a gene: 2. Per the germline V gene, CDR1 is LGHDT and CDR2 is YNNKEL (reference sequence). The CDR3 protein is CASSQERTSGGETQYF. DNA of the CDR3: TGTGCCAGCAGCCAAGAGAGGACTAGCGGGGGAGAGACCCAGTACTTC.

This clonotype has more than one count but fewer than ten. The chain uses TRBV7-2 and TRBJ2-1; 11 nucleotides align to TRBD1. The germline gives CDR1 SGHTA, CDR2 FQGNSA. V was pared by 1 base and J by 8 bases, with 7 bases of the junction left unmatched. The CDR3 is made up of 16 amino acids. The CDR3 DNA sequence: TGTGCCAGCAGCTTAGTGGACAGGGGGCCCTTGGATGAGCAGTTCTTC. As protein: CASSLVDRGPLDEQFF.

The chain uses TRBV12-3 or TRBV12-4 and TRBJ1-1, with D perhaps TRBD1 (6 bases). V lost 8 bases to trimming and J lost 5 bases, with 18 bases between them. CDR3 length: 14 residues. The CDR3 DNA reads TGTGCCAGCGGAACTGGTGGGACACTTACTGAAGCTTTCTTT. Its protein is CASGTGGTLTEAFF.

The genes are TRBV7-9 and TRBJ2-1; TRBD1 agrees at 8 bases. There are 17 residues in the CDR3. Germline-derived CDR1 and CDR2 are SEHNR and FQNEAQ (reference sequence). V lost 5 bases, J lost 2 bases, and 11 bases stayed unmatched. CDR3 nucleotides: TGTGCCAGCAGCACCCGTACACAGGGGGACCCCTACAATGAGCAGTTCTTC. Translating gives CASSTRTQGDPYNEQFF.

The chain couples TRBV29-1 to TRBJ1-1; D unclear. V lost 7 bases to trimming and J lost 1 base, with 7 bases between them. There are 11 residues in the CDR3. The V gene's germline CDR1 is SQVTM and CDR2 ANQGSEA. CDR3 bases: TGCAGCGCCTATGAGAACACTGAAGCTTTCTTT. Its protein is CSAYENTEAFF. The variable domain in full, completed from reference TRBV29-1 and TRBJ1-1, reads SAVISQKPSRDICQRGTSLTIQCQVDSQVTMMFWYRQQPGQSLTLIATANQGSEATYESGFVIDKFPISRPNLTFSTLTVSNMSPEDSSIYLCSAYENTEAFFGQGTRLTVV.

V usage is TRBV20-1 and J usage is TRBJ2-7, with D uncertain. Looked up from germline, CDR1 is DFQATT and CDR2 is SNEGSKA (reference sequence). V gave up 3 bases and J gave up 4 bases, with 10 bases separating them. The CDR3 is 12 amino acids. The CDR3 DNA sequence: TGCAGTGCTAGTGACTCGTGGTACGAGCAGTACTTC. Translation gives CSASDSWYEQYF.

V is TRBV7-9 and J is TRBJ1-4; D gene ambiguous. This CDR3 is built from 15 residues. Germline assignment: CDR1 SEHNR and CDR2 FQNEAQ (reference sequence). V was pared by 5 bases and J by 0 bases, with 10 bases between. CDR3 sequence (DNA): TGTGCCAGCAGCGGAATAGTGGCAACTAATGAAAAACTGTTTTTT. It is translated as CASSGIVATNEKLFF.

The chain has TRBV12-3 or TRBV12-4 and TRBJ1-1; the D is unclear. V lost 11 bases and J 1 base, leaving 14 bases between the germline ends. The CDR3 extends over 13 amino acids. As DNA, the CDR3 is TGTGCCGTTAGCCGCAGATCGAACACTGAAGCTTTCTTT. Protein sequence: CAVSRRSNTEAFF.

This sequence joins TRBV20-1 and TRBJ2-1; possible D gene TRBD2, 5 bases. V lost 0 bases and J 0 bases, leaving 9 bases between the germline ends. The CDR3 runs 15 residues. The germline V gene encodes CDR1 DFQATT and CDR2 SNEGSKA (reference sequence). Written as DNA, the CDR3 is TGCAGTGCTAGAGATGTGGGGAGCTCCTACAATGAGCAGTTCTTC. It is translated as CSARDVGSSYNEQFF.

The V and J genes are TRBV15 and TRBJ2-1; possible D gene TRBD1, 6 bases. CDR1 LNHNV and CDR2 YYDKDF come from the germline V gene (reference sequence). V was trimmed by 4 bases and J by 11 bases, leaving 12 bases between them. The CDR3 sequence is 12 residues long. The CDR3 DNA reads as TGTGCCACCAGCAAAGACAGGTCCCAGCAGTTCTTC. As protein: CATSKDRSQQFF.

This clonotype was detected once. The rearrangement uses TRBV5-6 and TRBJ1-2; D is unresolved. The V gene lost 4 bases and the J gene lost 0 bases, with 4 bases spanning the gap. The CDR3 is made up of 12 amino acids. In germline, CDR1 is SGHDT, CDR2 YYEEEE. CDR3 nucleotides: TGTGCCAGCAGCACCACTAACTATGGCTACACCTTC. It is translated as CASSTTNYGYTF.

This chain uses TRBV7-6 with TRBJ2-7; no firm D call. V gave up 3 bases and J gave up 7 bases, with 10 bases separating them. The CDR3 has 12 amino acids. Germline V gene lookup returns CDR1 SGHVS and CDR2 FNYEAQ. The CDR3 region is CASSLPLGEQYF. CDR3 nucleotides: TGTGCCAGCAGCTTGCCCCTTGGTGAGCAGTACTTC.

This clonotype has only one observation. This sequence joins TRBV24-1 and TRBJ2-1; the D is unclear. Germline CDR1 KGHDR, CDR2 SFDVKD. V was shortened by 5 bases and J by 8 bases, with 9 bases between the two germline ends. CDR3 length equals 12 residues. This CDR3 reads CATSVSIDEQFF. The CDR3 region has the DNA TGTGCCACCAGTGTTTCTATTGATGAGCAGTTCTTC.

The J gene is TRBJ2-6, the V gene TRBV7-9, with 7 bases that match TRBD1. V dropped 4 bases and J dropped 0; count of bases not matched to a gene: 18. Germline CDR1 SEHNR, CDR2 FQNEAQ (reference sequence). CDR3 length equals 21 residues. The CDR3, as DNA: TGTGCCAGCAGCTACTCACACCCGGGACAGAGACGAAGCTCTGGGGCCAACGTCCTGACTTTC. This gives the protein CASSYSHPGQRRSSGANVLTF.

This clonotype was observed many times. The genes are TRBV12-3 or TRBV12-4 and TRBJ2-1, with 7 bases fitting TRBD1. V shed 6 bases and J 7 bases; nucleotides not matched to a gene: 12. This CDR3 is built from 15 residues. The CDR3 here is CASSRRQGRTNEQFF. The CDR3 DNA follows: TGTGCCAGCAGCCGTCGACAGGGAAGGACTAATGAGCAGTTCTTC.

The V call is TRBV20-1, the J call TRBJ1-1; D is unresolved. Germline V gives CDR1 DFQATT, CDR2 SNEGSKA (reference sequence). The CDR3 spans 13 residues. Trimming removed 5 bases from V and 0 bases from J, with 10 bases in between. DNA of the CDR3: TGCAGTGCTCCCACGGTTATGAACACTGAAGCTTTCTTT. Translated: CSAPTVMNTEAFF.

The chain has TRBV6-5 and TRBJ1-1; D is undetermined. The V gene's germline CDR1 is MNHEY and CDR2 SVGAGI. This CDR3 comprises 17 residues. The germline V and J ends were trimmed by 1 base and 0 bases, with 15 bases remaining between them. The CDR3 region has the DNA TGTGCCAGCAGTTACTACCCGTCCGGTCCGTTGAACACTGAAGCTTTCTTT. Translating it yields CASSYYPSGPLNTEAFF.

This clonotype occurred a few times. CDR3 region: CASGSPYEQYF. The DNA of the CDR3 is TGTGCCAGCGGCAGTCCCTACGAGCAGTACTTC. The chain couples TRBV6-5 to TRBJ2-7, with no clear D. The CDR3 has 11 amino acids. Germline CDR1 is MNHEY and CDR2 is SVGAGI. V was cut by 8 bases and J by 2 bases, with 7 bases left in between.

This clonotype was observed a handful of times. The chain combines TRBV7-9 with TRBJ2-7; D is possibly TRBD1 (6 bases). CDR1 is SEHNR and CDR2 is FQNEAQ in the germline V gene (reference sequence). V lost 7 bases and J lost 5, with 15 bases in between. This CDR3 has 13 amino acids. CDR3: CASTLQGNNEQYF. The CDR3 region has the DNA TGTGCCAGCACGCTACAGGGTAACAACGAGCAGTACTTC. Based on the CDR3 plus reference TRBV7-9 and TRBJ2-7, the full variable domain is DTGVSQNPRHKITKRGQNVTFRCDPISEHNRLYWYRQTLGQGPEFLTYFQNEAQLEKSRLLSDRFSAERPKGSFSTLEIQRTEQGDSAMYLCASTLQGNNEQYFGPGTRLTVT.

This clonotype was observed at least ten times. The chain carries TRBV15 and TRBJ1-5; tentatively, D is TRBD1 (6 bases). The V end lost 4 bases, the J end lost 0 bases, and 10 bases lay between the germline ends. The CDR3 covers 15 residues. The germline CDR1 and CDR2 sequences are LNHNV and YYDKDF (reference sequence). The CDR3 DNA follows: TGTGCCACCAGCAAACGGACAGTTAGCAATCAGCCCCAGCATTTT. It is translated as CATSKRTVSNQPQHF.

Many counts were recorded for this clonotype. The chain joins TRBV2 to TRBJ2-5; TRBD2 matches at 15 bases. Trimming took 5 bases from V and 1 from J; bases not matched to a gene: 8. The CDR3 is 18 residues long. Germline values: CDR1 SNHLY, CDR2 FYNNEI. CDR3: CASSFPGLAGGFQETQYF. The CDR3 coding sequence is TGTGCCAGCAGTTTTCCGGGACTAGCGGGGGGCTTCCAAGAGACCCAGTACTTC.